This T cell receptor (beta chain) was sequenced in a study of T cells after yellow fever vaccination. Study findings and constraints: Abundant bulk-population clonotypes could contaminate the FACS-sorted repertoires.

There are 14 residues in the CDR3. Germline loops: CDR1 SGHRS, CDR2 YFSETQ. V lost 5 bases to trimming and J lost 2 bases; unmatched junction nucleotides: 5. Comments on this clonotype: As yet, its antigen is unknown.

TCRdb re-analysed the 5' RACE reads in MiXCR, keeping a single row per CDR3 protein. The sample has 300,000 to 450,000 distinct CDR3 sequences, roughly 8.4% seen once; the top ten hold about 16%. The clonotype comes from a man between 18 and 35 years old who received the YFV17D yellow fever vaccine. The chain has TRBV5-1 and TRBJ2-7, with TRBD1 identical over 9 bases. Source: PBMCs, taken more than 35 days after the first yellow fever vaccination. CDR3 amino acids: CASRIQGATYEQYF. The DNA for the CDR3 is TGCGCCAGCAGGATACAGGGGGCCACCTACGAGCAGTACTTC.